These 20 T cell receptor beta chains were sequenced from one sample in a study of early T cells in non-severe SARS-CoV-2 infection. In TCRdb, the 5' RACE reads were re-called with MiXCR into one record per CDR3 protein. This table holds approximately 27,000 distinct CDR3 sequences, around 5.3% found once. The source material was whole blood. The source of these receptors is an adult who was a healthcare worker with PCR-confirmed SARS-CoV-2 infection or an uninfected control (not recorded which).

In its sample, this clonotype was seen many times. Here the CDR3 reads CASSLHRGNEQYF. CDR3 sequence (DNA): TGTGCCAGCAGCTTACACAGGGGTAACGAGCAGTACTTC. This chain uses TRBV11-1 with TRBJ2-7, with 7 bases identical to TRBD1. CDR1 is SGHAT and CDR2 is FQDESV in the germline V gene (reference sequence). V shed 2 bases and J 5 bases; nucleotides not matched to a gene: 3. This CDR3 has 13 amino acids.

With regard to this clonotype: Given a much more abundant clone one base away, this may be a read error. This rearrangement joins TRBV7-9 to TRBJ1-4; D is unresolved. CDR1 and CDR2 from the germline V gene are SEHNR and FQNEAQ (reference sequence). The CDR3 is made up of 12 amino acids. As DNA, the CDR3 is TGTGTCAGCAGCTCCACGAATGAAAAACTGTTTTTT. Translating gives CVSSSTNEKLFF. The whole variable domain, remainder taken from reference TRBV7-9 and TRBJ1-4, is DTGVSQNPRHKITKRGQNVTFRCDPISEHNRLYWYRQTLGQGPEFLTYFQNEAQLEKSRLLSDRFSAERPKGSFSTLEIQRTEQGDSAMYLCVSSSTNEKLFFGSGTQLSVL.

This clonotype was seen many times. The chain joins TRBV27 to TRBJ2-7; D possibly corresponds to TRBD1 (5 bases). V lost 9 bases, J lost 4 bases, and 13 bases lay in between. Germline CDR1 MNHEY, CDR2 SMNVEV (reference sequence). The CDR3 is 12 amino acids. The CDR3 DNA is TGTGCCAGTAGGGGTATAGCTTACGAGCAGTACTTC. As protein: CASRGIAYEQYF.

Concerning this clonotype itself: A much larger clone differs by one base, so this may be a read error. The chain links TRBV7-2 to TRBJ2-7; D perhaps matches TRBD1 (5 bases). The V and J ends lost 5 bases and 4 bases respectively, with 9 bases between them. CDR1 and CDR2 (germline): SGHTA, FQGNSA. The CDR3 loop spans 12 amino acids. This chain's CDR3 is CASSVRGYEQYF. The DNA for the CDR3 is TGTGCCAGCAGCGTAAGGGGATACGAGCAGTACTTC.

This clonotype was recorded many times. The chain couples TRBV12-3 or TRBV12-4 to TRBJ2-2; the D gene is possibly TRBD2 (5 bases). Trimming stripped 2 bases from V and 6 bases from J, with 13 bases between. This CDR3 contains 15 residues. This chain's CDR3 is CASSLRSSYPGELFF. In DNA, the CDR3 is TGTGCCAGCAGTTTAAGGTCTAGCTACCCCGGGGAGCTGTTTTTT.

By frequency in the sample, this clonotype is medium-sized. The gene calls are TRBV2 and TRBJ2-7; TRBD1 agrees at 7 bases. This CDR3 has 15 residues. V shed 6 bases and J 6 bases; nucleotides not matched to a gene: 14. CDR1 SNHLY and CDR2 FYNNEI come from the germline V gene. CDR3 in amino acids: CASSERQGLVGEQYF. The CDR3 DNA sequence: TGTGCCAGCAGCGAACGACAGGGTTTGGTAGGCGAGCAGTACTTC.

As concerns this clonotype: A read error is possible here, since a much larger clone lies one base away. The chain joins TRBV7-6 to TRBJ2-1; a possible D gene is TRBD1 (6 bases). CDR1 is SGHVS, CDR2 FNYEAQ, per germline. The CDR3 is 17 residues long. Here the CDR3 reads CASSLYGGGSSYNELFF. In DNA, the CDR3 is TGTGCCAGCAGCTTATACGGTGGGGGCAGCTCCTACAATGAGCTGTTCTTC.

This clonotype came up many times. This CDR3 reads CASSSGSSYNEQFF. Here the CDR3 DNA reads TGTGCCAGCAGCTCAGGGAGCTCCTACAATGAGCAGTTCTTC. J is TRBJ2-1 and V is TRBV7-2; perhaps D is TRBD1 or TRBD2 (5 bases each). Trimming stripped 4 bases from V and 0 bases from J, with 7 bases between. The CDR3 totals 14 residues. CDR1 and CDR2 from the germline V gene are SGHTA and FQGNSA.

This clonotype showed up many times. The chain employs TRBV11-2 and TRBJ2-5; 8 bases line up with TRBD1. V shed 3 bases, J shed 2 bases, and the junction held 5 bases outside the gene matches. The CDR3 extends over 15 amino acids. Germline V gene data show CDR1 as SGHAT and CDR2 as FQNNGV. This CDR3 is CASSFGQGRQETQYF. Written as DNA, the CDR3 is TGTGCCAGCAGCTTCGGACAGGGTCGACAAGAGACCCAGTACTTC.

The chain has TRBV7-2 and TRBJ1-5; D unclear. Trimming removed 5 bases at V and 4 bases at J, with 6 bases between. The CDR3 extends over 12 amino acids. CDR1 and CDR2 (germline): SGHTA, FQGNSA. The CDR3 bases are TGTGCCAGCAGCCCGCGGAATCAGCCCCAGCATTTT. Translated: CASSPRNQPQHF.

This clonotype was observed at least ten times. The chain is built from TRBV19 and TRBJ2-1; tentative D call: TRBD2 (7 bases). Germline V gene data show CDR1 as LNHDA and CDR2 as SQIVND (reference sequence). This CDR3 is built from 15 residues. Trimming took off 4 bases at V and 7 bases at J, with 17 bases between the two ends. CDR3 residues: CASSRPRGARNEQFF. The CDR3 DNA sequence: TGTGCCAGTAGTAGACCCCGGGGGGCCCGGAATGAGCAGTTCTTC.

In this sample, this clonotype turned up many times. The rearrangement joins TRBV30 to TRBJ1-6; 8 bases agree with TRBD1. Trimming removed 2 bases from V and 5 bases from J; junction bases left unmatched: 11. The V gene's germline CDR1 is GTSNPN and CDR2 SVGIG (reference sequence). The CDR3 has 17 amino acids. The CDR3 nucleotides read TGTGCCTGGAGTCCGGACAGGGACATTTGGAATAATTCACCCCTCCACTTT. This encodes CAWSPDRDIWNNSPLHF.

For this clonotype: A read error may be the cause here, since a much bigger clone is one base away. The CDR3 sequence is CASSLSQGLDTQYF. The CDR3 nucleotides read TGTGCCAGCAGCTTATCACAGGGTCTGGATACGCAGTATTTT. V gene TRBV5-4 combines with J gene TRBJ2-3, with a possible D match to TRBD1 (6 bases). The V gene's germline CDR1 is SGHNT and CDR2 YYREEE (reference sequence). This CDR3 contains 14 residues. The ends were cut back, 2 bases at V and 6 bases at J, with 13 bases in the middle.

This clonotype came up many times. This chain connects TRBV28 to TRBJ1-5; 10 positions match TRBD1. Germline CDR1 reads MDHEN; CDR2 reads SYDVKM. J lost 6 bases, V lost 3 bases, and 2 bases had no gene match. This CDR3 is 14 amino acids long. CDR3 region: CASSFDRGPQPQHF. The DNA of the CDR3 is TGTGCCAGCAGTTTCGACAGGGGGCCTCAGCCCCAGCATTTT. The full variable domain, in which reference TRBV28 and TRBJ1-5 provide the parts outside the CDR3, is DVKVTQSSRYLVKRTGEKVFLECVQDMDHENMFWYRQDPGLGLRLIYFSYDVKMKEKGDIPEGYSVSREKKERFSLILESASTNQTSMYLCASSFDRGPQPQHFGDGTRLSIL.

This clonotype has at least ten counts. This chain connects TRBV5-6 to TRBJ2-1; D remains unclear. V was trimmed by 4 bases and J by 1 base, leaving 6 bases between them. The CDR3 spans 13 residues. From germline, CDR1 is SGHDT and CDR2 YYEEEE. CDR3 bases: TGTGCCAGCAGCATCCGGTCCTACAATGAGCAGTTCTTC. As protein: CASSIRSYNEQFF.

This clonotype is categorized as medium-sized. The chain uses TRBV5-3 and TRBJ2-1; 11 bases agree with TRBD2. TRBV5-3 is designated an ORF whose function remains uncertain. Unmatched junction bases numbered 3, after V lost 4 bases and J lost 0 bases. The CDR3 has 16 amino acids. The CDR3 DNA is TGTGCCAGAAGCGGAACTAGCGGGAGCTCCTACAATGAGCAGTTCTTC. Amino acid sequence: CARSGTSGSSYNEQFF.

This clonotype was detected a few times. This chain links TRBV18 with TRBJ2-5; 10 bases map to TRBD1. The CDR3 length is 15 residues. CDR1 and CDR2 from the germline V gene are KGHSH and LQKENI. After removal of 2 bases from V and 5 bases from J, the junction contained 5 bases not matched to a gene. The CDR3 DNA reads TGTGCCAGCTCACCAAGACAGGGGGCGGAGGAGACCCAGTACTTC. Residues: CASSPRQGAEETQYF.

This clonotype came up a few times. V and J are TRBV25-1 and TRBJ2-7; TRBD2 agrees at 7 bases. CDR3 size: 14 residues. After removal of 4 bases from V and 3 bases from J, the junction contained 6 bases not matched to a gene. CDR1 is MGHDK and CDR2 is SYGVNS in the germline V gene. CDR3 nucleotide sequence: TGTGCCAGCAGTGGGCTAGCGGACCTCTACGAGCAGTACTTC. It encodes CASSGLADLYEQYF.

In this sample, this clonotype turned up many times. The DNA for the CDR3 is TGTGCCAGCAGCTTAGGAGCAGGGCCCACCTACGAGCAGTACTTC. Its translation is CASSLGAGPTYEQYF. The V gene is TRBV7-6, the J gene TRBJ2-7; perhaps TRBD1 as D (5 bases). From germline, CDR1 is SGHVS and CDR2 FNYEAQ. The CDR3 consists of 15 residues. V lost 1 base and J lost 2, with 12 bases in between.

The chain joins TRBV6-5 to TRBJ2-7; D remains unclear. Germline V gene lookup returns CDR1 MNHEY and CDR2 SVGAGI. V was shortened by 7 bases and J by 2 bases, with 12 bases between the two germline ends. CDR3 length: 13 amino acids. The chain's CDR3 is CASKKWDPYEQYF. CDR3 sequence (DNA): TGTGCCAGCAAGAAGTGGGATCCCTACGAGCAGTACTTC.